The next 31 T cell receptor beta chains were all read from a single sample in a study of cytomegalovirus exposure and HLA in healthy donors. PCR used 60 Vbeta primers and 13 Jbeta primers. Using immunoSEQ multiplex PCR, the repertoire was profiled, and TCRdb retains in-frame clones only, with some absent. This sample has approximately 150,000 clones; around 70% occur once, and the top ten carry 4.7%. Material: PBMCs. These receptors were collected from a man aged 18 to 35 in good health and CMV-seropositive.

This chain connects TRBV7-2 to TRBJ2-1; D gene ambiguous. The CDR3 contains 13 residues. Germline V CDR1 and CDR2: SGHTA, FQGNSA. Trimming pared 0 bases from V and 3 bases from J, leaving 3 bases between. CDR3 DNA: TGTGCCAGCAGCTTAGCACTCTACAATGAGCAGTTCTTC. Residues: CASSLALYNEQFF. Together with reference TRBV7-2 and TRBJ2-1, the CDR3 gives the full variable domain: GAGVSQSPSNKVTEKGKDVELRCDPISGHTALYWYRQSLGQGLEFLIYFQGNSAPDKSGLPSDRFSAERTGGSVSTLTIQRTQQEDSAVYLCASSLALYNEQFFGPGTRLTVL.

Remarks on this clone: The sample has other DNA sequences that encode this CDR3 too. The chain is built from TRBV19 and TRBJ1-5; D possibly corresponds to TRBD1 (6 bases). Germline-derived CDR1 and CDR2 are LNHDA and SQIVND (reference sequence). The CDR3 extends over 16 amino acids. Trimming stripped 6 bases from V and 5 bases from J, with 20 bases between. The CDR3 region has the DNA TGTGCCAGTAGCGGCTTCGACAGGACCGGCCATCAGCCCCAGCATTTT. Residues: CASSGFDRTGHQPQHF.

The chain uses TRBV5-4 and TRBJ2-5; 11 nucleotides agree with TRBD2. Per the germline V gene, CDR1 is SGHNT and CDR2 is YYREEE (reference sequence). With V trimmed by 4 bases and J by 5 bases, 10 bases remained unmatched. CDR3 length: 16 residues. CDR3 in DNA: TGTGCCAGCAGCGGCCGACTAGCGGGACGGGTTGAGACCCAGTACTTC. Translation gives CASSGRLAGRVETQYF.

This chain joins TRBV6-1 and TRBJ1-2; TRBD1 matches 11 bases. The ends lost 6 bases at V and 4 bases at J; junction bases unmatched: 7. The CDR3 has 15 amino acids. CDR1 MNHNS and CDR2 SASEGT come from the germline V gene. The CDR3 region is CASRLGQGAVYGYTF. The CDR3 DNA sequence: TGTGCCAGCAGACTCGGACAGGGGGCGGTCTATGGCTACACCTTC.

The CDR3 coding sequence is TGTGCCAGCAGCTCGGGACAGAGCTCTGGGGCCAACGTCCTGACTTTC. This encodes CASSSGQSSGANVLTF. The genes are TRBV11-2 and TRBJ2-6; 7 positions match TRBD1. This CDR3 is 16 amino acids long. CDR1 and CDR2 (germline): SGHAT, FQNNGV. With V trimmed by 4 bases and J by 0 bases, 3 bases remained unmatched.

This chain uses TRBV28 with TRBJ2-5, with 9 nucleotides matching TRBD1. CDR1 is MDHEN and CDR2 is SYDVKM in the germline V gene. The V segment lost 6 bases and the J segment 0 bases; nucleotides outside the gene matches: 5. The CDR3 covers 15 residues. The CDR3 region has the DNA TGTGCCAGCAGCCCGGACAGGGGCAACCAAGAGACCCAGTACTTC. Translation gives CASSPDRGNQETQYF. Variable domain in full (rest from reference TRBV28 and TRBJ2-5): DVKVTQSSRYLVKRTGEKVFLECVQDMDHENMFWYRQDPGLGLRLIYFSYDVKMKEKGDIPEGYSVSREKKERFSLILESASTNQTSMYLCASSPDRGNQETQYFGPGTRLLVL.

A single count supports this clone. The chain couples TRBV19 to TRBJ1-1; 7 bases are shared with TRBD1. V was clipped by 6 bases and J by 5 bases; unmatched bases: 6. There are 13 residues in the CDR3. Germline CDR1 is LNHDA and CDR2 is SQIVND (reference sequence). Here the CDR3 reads CASSTGVLTEAFF. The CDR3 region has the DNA TGTGCCAGTAGCACAGGGGTTTTGACTGAAGCTTTCTTT.

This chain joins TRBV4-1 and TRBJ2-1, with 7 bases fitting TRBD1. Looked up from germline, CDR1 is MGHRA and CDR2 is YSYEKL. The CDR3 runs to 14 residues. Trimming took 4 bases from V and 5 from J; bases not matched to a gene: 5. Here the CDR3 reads CASSPTGVNNEQFF. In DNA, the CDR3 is TGCGCCAGCAGCCCTACAGGGGTCAACAATGAGCAGTTCTTC.

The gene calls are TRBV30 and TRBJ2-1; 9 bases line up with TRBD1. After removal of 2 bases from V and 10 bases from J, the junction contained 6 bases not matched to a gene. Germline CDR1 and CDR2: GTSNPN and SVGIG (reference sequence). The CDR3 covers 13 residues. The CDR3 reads CAWSNNRGQEQFF. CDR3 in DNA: TGTGCCTGGAGTAATAACAGGGGGCAAGAGCAGTTCTTC.

In nucleotides, the CDR3 is TGTGCCTGGAGTGTATATAGCAGGGTGGATGAAAAACTGTTTTTT. This translates into CAWSVYSRVDEKLFF. The gene calls are TRBV30 and TRBJ1-4; tentatively, D is TRBD1 (5 bases). CDR1 GTSNPN and CDR2 SVGIG come from the germline V gene (reference sequence). Trimming left V 0 bases short and J 6 bases short, with 14 bases between. CDR3 length equals 15 residues.

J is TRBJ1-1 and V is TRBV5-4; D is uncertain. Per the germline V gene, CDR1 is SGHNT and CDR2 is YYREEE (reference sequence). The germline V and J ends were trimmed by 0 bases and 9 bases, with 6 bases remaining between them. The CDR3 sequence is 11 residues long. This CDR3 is CASSLGDKAFF. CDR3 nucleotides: TGTGCCAGCAGCTTGGGTGACAAAGCTTTCTTT. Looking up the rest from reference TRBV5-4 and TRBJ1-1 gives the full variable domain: ETGVTQSPTHLIKTRGQQVTLRCSSQSGHNTVSWYQQALGQGPQFIFQYYREEENGRGNFPPRFSGLQFPNYSSELNVNALELDDSALYLCASSLGDKAFFGQGTRLTVV.

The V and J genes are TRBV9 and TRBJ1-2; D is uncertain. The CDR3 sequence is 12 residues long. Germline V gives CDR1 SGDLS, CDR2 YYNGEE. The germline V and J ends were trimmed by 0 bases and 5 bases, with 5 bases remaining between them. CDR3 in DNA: TGTGCCAGCAGCGTAGATCAGTATGGCTACACCTTC. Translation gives CASSVDQYGYTF. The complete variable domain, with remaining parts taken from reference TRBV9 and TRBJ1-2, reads DSGVTQTPKHLITATGQRVTLRCSPRSGDLSVYWYQQSLDQGLQFLIQYYNGEERAKGNILERFSAQQFPDLHSELNLSSLELGDSALYFCASSVDQYGYTFGSGTRLTVV.

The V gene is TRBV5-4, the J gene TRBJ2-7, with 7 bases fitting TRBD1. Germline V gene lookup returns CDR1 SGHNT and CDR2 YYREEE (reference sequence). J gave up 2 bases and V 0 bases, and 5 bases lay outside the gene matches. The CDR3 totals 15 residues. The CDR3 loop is CASSLVRGLTYEQYV. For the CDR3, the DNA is TGTGCCAGCAGCTTGGTTAGGGGGCTTACCTACGAGCAGTACGTC.

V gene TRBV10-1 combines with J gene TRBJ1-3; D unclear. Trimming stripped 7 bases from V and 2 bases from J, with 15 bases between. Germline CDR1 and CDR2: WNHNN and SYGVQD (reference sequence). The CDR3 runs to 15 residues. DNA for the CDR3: TGCGCCAGCATGGAAGACACGTCTCCTGGAAACACCATATATTTT. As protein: CASMEDTSPGNTIYF.

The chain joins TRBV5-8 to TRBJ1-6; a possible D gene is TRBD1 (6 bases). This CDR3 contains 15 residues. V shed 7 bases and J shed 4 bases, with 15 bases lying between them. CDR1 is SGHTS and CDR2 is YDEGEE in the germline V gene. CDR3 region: CASFNRVRYNSPLHF. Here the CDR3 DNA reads TGTGCCAGCTTCAACAGGGTTCGGTATAATTCACCCCTCCACTTT.

The CDR3 DNA sequence: TGTGCCAGCAGTTTCGGGGGACTAACTAGCACAGATACGCAGTATTTT. As protein: CASSFGGLTSTDTQYF. The rearrangement links TRBV27 to TRBJ2-3; 7 nucleotides line up with TRBD2. Trimming cost V 3 bases and J 0 bases; bases outside gene matches: 6. Germline V lookup: CDR1 MNHEY, CDR2 SMNVEV (reference sequence). This CDR3 has 16 residues.

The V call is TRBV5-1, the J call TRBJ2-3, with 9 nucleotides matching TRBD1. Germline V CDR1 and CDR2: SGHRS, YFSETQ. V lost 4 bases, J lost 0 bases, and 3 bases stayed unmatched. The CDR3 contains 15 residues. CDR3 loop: CASSKGQGSTDTQYF. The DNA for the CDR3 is TGCGCCAGCAGCAAAGGACAGGGGAGCACAGATACGCAGTATTTT.

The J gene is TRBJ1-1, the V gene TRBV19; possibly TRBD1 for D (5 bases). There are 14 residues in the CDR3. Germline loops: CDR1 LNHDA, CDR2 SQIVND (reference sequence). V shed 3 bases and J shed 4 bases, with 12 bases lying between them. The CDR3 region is CASSMGGMRTEAFF. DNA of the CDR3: TGTGCCAGTAGTATGGGGGGTATGCGCACTGAAGCTTTCTTT.

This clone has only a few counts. CDR3 region: CAISRDSRDGYTF. The CDR3 DNA follows: TGTGCCATCAGCAGGGACAGCCGTGATGGCTACACCTTC. This rearrangement joins TRBV10-3 to TRBJ1-2; 7 nucleotides align to TRBD1. V was clipped by 6 bases and J by 6 bases; unmatched bases: 7. Germline CDR1 and CDR2: ENHRY and SYGVKD. This CDR3 is 13 amino acids long.

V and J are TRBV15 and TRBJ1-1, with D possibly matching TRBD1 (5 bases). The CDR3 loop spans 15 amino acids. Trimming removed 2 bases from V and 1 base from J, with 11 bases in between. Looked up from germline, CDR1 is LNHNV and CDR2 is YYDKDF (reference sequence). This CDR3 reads CATSRSPGPNTEAFF. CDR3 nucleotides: TGTGCCACCAGCAGATCGCCAGGGCCGAACACTGAAGCTTTCTTT.

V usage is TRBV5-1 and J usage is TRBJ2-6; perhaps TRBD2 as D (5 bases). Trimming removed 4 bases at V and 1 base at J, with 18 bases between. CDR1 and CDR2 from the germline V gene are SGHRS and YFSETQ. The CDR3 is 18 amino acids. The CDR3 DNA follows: TGCGCCAGCAGCGTCCGCGCACATGGCGGGTCTGGGGCCAACGTCCTGACTTTC. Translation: CASSVRAHGGSGANVLTF.

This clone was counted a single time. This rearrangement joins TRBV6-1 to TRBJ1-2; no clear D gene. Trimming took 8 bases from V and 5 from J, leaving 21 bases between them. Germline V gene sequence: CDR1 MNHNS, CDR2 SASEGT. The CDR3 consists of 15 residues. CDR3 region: CASRSSASSVYGYTF. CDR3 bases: TGTGCCAGCCGGAGCTCAGCGTCTTCCGTTTATGGCTACACCTTC.

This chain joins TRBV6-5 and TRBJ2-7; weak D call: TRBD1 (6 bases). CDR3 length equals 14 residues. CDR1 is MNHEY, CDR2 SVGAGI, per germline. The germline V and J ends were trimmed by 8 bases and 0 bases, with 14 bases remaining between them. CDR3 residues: CASVLTGCSYEQYV. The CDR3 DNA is TGTGCCAGCGTTCTGACAGGCTGCTCCTACGAGCAGTACGTC.

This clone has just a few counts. CDR3 bases: TGTGCCAGTAGTATAGCCAGGGAACTGAACTATGGCTACACCTTC. Translation gives CASSIARELNYGYTF. V is TRBV19 and J is TRBJ1-2; D might be TRBD1 (5 bases). This CDR3 contains 15 residues. Between the trimmed V and J ends, which lost 1 base and 2 bases, there was a span of 11 bases. Germline V gene lookup returns CDR1 LNHDA and CDR2 SQIVND (reference sequence).

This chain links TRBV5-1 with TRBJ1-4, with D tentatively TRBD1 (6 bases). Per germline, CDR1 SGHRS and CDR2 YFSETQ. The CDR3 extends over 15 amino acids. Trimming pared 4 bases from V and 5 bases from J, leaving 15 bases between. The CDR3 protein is CASSPRTDKNEKLFF. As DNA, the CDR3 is TGCGCCAGCAGCCCACGGACAGATAAAAATGAAAAACTGTTTTTT.

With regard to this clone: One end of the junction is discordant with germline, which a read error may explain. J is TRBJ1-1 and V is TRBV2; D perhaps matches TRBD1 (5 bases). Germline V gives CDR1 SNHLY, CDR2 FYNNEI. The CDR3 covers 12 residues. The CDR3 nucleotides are TGTGCCAGCAGTGATTCGGGGGATGAAGATTTCTTT. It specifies CASSDSGDEDFF. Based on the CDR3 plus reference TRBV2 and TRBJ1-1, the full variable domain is EPEVTQTPSHQVTQMGQEVILRCVPISNHLYFYWYRQILGQKVEFLVSFYNNEISEKSEIFDDQFSVERPDGSNFTLKIRSTKLEDSAMYFCASSDSGDEDFFGQGTRLTVV.

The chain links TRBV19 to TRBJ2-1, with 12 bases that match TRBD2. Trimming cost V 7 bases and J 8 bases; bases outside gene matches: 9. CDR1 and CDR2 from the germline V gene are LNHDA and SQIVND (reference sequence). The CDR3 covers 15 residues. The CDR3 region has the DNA TGTGCCAGTACCCCGGGACTAGCGGGCGGTCATGAGCAGTTCTTC. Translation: CASTPGLAGGHEQFF.

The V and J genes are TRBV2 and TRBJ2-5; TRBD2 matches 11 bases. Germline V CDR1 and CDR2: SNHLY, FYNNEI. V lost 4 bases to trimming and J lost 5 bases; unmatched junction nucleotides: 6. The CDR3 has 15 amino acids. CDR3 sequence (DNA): TGTGCCAGCAGTGTACTAGCGGGAGTTGTGGAGACCCAGTACTTC. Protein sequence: CASSVLAGVVETQYF.

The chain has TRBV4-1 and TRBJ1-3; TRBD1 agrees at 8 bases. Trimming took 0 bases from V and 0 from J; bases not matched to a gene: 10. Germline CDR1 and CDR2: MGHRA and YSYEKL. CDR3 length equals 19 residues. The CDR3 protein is CASSQEPGTGTYSGNTIYF. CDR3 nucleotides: TGCGCCAGCAGCCAAGAGCCCGGGACAGGCACCTACTCTGGAAACACCATATATTTT.

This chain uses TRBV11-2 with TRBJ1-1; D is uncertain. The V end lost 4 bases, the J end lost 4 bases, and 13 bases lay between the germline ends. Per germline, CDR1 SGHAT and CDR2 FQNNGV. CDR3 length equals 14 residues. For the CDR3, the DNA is TGTGCCAGCAGCTCACAAAGAGTAGCCACTGAAGCTTTCTTT. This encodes CASSSQRVATEAFF.

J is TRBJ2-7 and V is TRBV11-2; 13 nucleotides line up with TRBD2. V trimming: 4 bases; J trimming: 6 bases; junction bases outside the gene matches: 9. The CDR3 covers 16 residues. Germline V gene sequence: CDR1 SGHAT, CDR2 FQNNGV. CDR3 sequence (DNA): TGTGCCAGCAGCTACGGGGGGTGGACTAGCGGGAGCGAGCAGTACGTC. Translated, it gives CASSYGGWTSGSEQYV.